The present T cell receptor beta chain was sequenced within a study of T cells after yellow fever vaccination (dated by TCRdb to between 2018 and 2021). Broadly, across the study: Libraries from fractions with low cell numbers were prepared with the SMART-Seq v4 Ultra Low Input RNA kit. Bulk TCR alpha and beta repertoires were sequenced longitudinally to track T-cell clones before and after primary and booster YFV17D yellow fever vaccination. The cohort comprised two healthy male donors, one aged 18 to 30 and one aged 30 to 39 years. Blood was drawn at multiple timepoints before and after primary and secondary immunization, with bulk PBMC replicates and cell subsets isolated. The study at large found these results: After the booster, most clones that had expanded after primary vaccination were detected again (nearly 97% of CD4 and 88% of CD8), suggesting broad maintenance of memory. A small share of clonotypes occurred in both CD4 and CD8 compartments, likely arising from convergent recombination. FACS-sorted repertoires could contain abundant contaminating clonotypes from the bulk population, so computational filtering was required. Compared with the primary T-cell response, the secondary T-cell response was faster but weaker, reaching its peak on day 5 rather than on day 15. Only a couple of donors were included in the study, so the extent to which the findings can be generalized is limited.

This specimen's treatment or condition label, per the study, means: live attenuated yellow fever vaccine strain. PBMCs were isolated from peripheral blood using a standard Ficoll-Paque protocol. CD4 and CD8 T-cell fractions were isolated with Dynabeads CD4 and CD8 positive selection kits. RNA was extracted with TriZol from bulk PBMCs, CD4 and CD8 fractions, and dextramer-positive and dextramer-negative fractions. Synthesis of TCR cDNA relied on 5'RACE template switching, a step that introduced a universal primer site along with unique molecular identifiers. Priming for cDNA synthesis came from both the TCR alpha and TCR beta constant segments. Libraries were amplified in two PCR steps, with sample barcodes and sequencing adapters added in the second step. Sequencing of libraries was done on Illumina HiSeq 2500 (2x100 bp) or NovaSeq (2x150 bp). The paper's processing steps were these. Demultiplexing of reads and collapsing into UMI consensus sequences were performed with MIGEC, and V(D)J alignment was carried out with MiXCR. Clonotypes responding to the vaccine were identified with edgeR on replicate PBMC samples, with the criteria of FDR below 0.01 and a log2 fold change above 5 up to day 15. Each bulk clonotype was labeled CD4 or CD8 based on which sequenced repertoire, CD4 or CD8, contained the clonotype at higher abundance. In-frame beta chains were kept once TCRdb had trimmed the public reads at Q25 with fastp and called clones with MiXCR. Rows merge per CDR3 protein into single entries with the most common DNA and genes. It is TCRdb's table, rather than the study itself, that gives the V and J calls and clone size. This sample comprises around 250,000 distinct CDR3 sequences, about 7% of them detected only once. In total, the top ten clones hold 0.65% to 0.9% of the sample.

This clonotype was picked up many times. Its antigen has not been determined. Qualities for individual bases were not recorded, and no much larger clone is one base off. This TCR derives from a man in his thirties or forties who received the YFV17D yellow fever vaccine. Here the sequenced sample was CD4+ T cells sorted from PBMCs, taken 15 days after the yellow fever booster vaccination.

The CDR3 reads as follows: CASSLGLTGVNEQFF. The DNA reads as follows: TGTGCCAGCAGTTTAGGGTTGACAGGGGTGAATGAGCAGTTCTTC. This receptor chain uses TRBV12-3 or TRBV12-4 and TRBJ2-1; the junction holds 8 bases that match TRBD1. There are 15 amino acids in the CDR3, from cysteine to phenylalanine inclusive. The kept DNA is CDR3 alone, 45 bases in frame from the first base. At the junction V is shortened by 1 base and J by 7 bases; bases outside the gene matches: 6.